These 15 T cell receptor beta chains originate from one sample sequenced in a study of a mutant IDH1 vaccine in newly diagnosed glioma. These receptors are not linked to any known antigen. Sequencing used immunoSEQ multiplex PCR; TCRdb keeps in-frame clones, though not all of them. The data show 35,000 to 50,000 clones, around 93% seen once. Time point described: week 23, last vaccination. Each vaccine dose was 300 ug of mutant IDH1 20-mer peptide, with topical imiquimod. Source: PBMCs, taken from a glioma patient whose treatment included an IDH1 peptide vaccine. The receptor set was obtained from a man over 45 with glioma.

The gene calls are TRBV28 and TRBJ2-7, with D perhaps matching TRBD1 or TRBD2 (5 bases each). V was trimmed by 8 bases and J by 6 bases, leaving 17 bases between them. Germline V gene lookup returns CDR1 MDHEN and CDR2 SYDVKM. The CDR3 contains 13 residues. Written as DNA, the CDR3 is TGTGCCAGCCGCCCTTCGGGGCTCGTCGAGCAGTACTTC. Translation: CASRPSGLVEQYF. Based on the CDR3 plus reference TRBV28 and TRBJ2-7, the full variable domain is DVKVTQSSRYLVKRTGEKVFLECVQDMDHENMFWYRQDPGLGLRLIYFSYDVKMKEKGDIPEGYSVSREKKERFSLILESASTNQTSMYLCASRPSGLVEQYFGPGTRLTVT.

To note about this clone: One end of the junction fails to match germline, which may point to a read error. The J gene is TRBJ2-5, the V gene TRBV7-7; 8 bases match TRBD1. There are 14 residues in the CDR3. Germline V gene lookup returns CDR1 SSHAT and CDR2 FNYEAQ (reference sequence). DNA for the CDR3: TGTGCTAGCAGTTTGGACAGGGTAGGGGAGACCCAGTACTTC. Translated, it gives CASSLDRVGETQYF.

The rearrangement uses TRBV29-1 and TRBJ1-4; D possibly corresponds to TRBD1 (6 bases). V lost 6 bases to trimming and J lost 1 base, with 9 bases between them. The CDR3 totals 13 residues. The germline V gene has CDR1 SQVTM and CDR2 ANQGSEA. The CDR3 protein is CSVAQGTNEKLFF. CDR3 coding DNA: TGCAGCGTCGCACAGGGAACTAATGAAAAACTGTTTTTT.

The rearrangement joins TRBV13 to TRBJ1-3, with a weak D call TRBD1 (5 bases). Trimming took off 5 bases at V and 0 bases at J, with 8 bases between the two ends. Per germline, CDR1 PRHDT and CDR2 FYEKMQ (reference sequence). This CDR3 spans 14 amino acids. The CDR3 region is CASSPGASGNTIYF. The CDR3 DNA reads TGTGCCAGCAGCCCCGGGGCCTCTGGAAACACCATATATTTT.

This sequence joins TRBV13 and TRBJ2-1; 7 bases line up with TRBD1. Losses at the gene ends were 5 bases for V and 6 bases for J; bases not matched to a gene: 13. The CDR3 extends over 16 amino acids. Germline CDR1 is PRHDT and CDR2 is FYEKMQ (reference sequence). CDR3 DNA sequence: TGTGCCAGCAGCACTCCCGGGACAGCTAGGTCCAATGAGCAGTTCTTC. Protein sequence: CASSTPGTARSNEQFF.

This chain joins TRBV5-4 and TRBJ1-5; the D gene is possibly TRBD1 (5 bases). The CDR3 consists of 15 residues. Germline V gene data show CDR1 as SGHNT and CDR2 as YYREEE (reference sequence). V shed 1 base and J shed 2 bases, with 10 bases lying between them. The CDR3 reads CASSLWGVRNQPQHF. The CDR3 region has the DNA TGTGCCAGCAGCTTGTGGGGGGTTCGCAATCAGCCCCAGCATTTT.

The chain has TRBV12-5 and TRBJ2-5; the D is unclear. The CDR3 runs to 11 residues. From germline, CDR1 is LGHNT and CDR2 FRNRAP. Deletions cut 1 base from V and 3 bases from J, with 0 bases between. The CDR3 region has the DNA TGTGCTAGTGGTTTGGAAGAGACCCAGTACTTC. Amino acids: CASGLEETQYF.

This sequence joins TRBV6-1 and TRBJ1-2, with D unclear. Germline V gives CDR1 MNHNS, CDR2 SASEGT. The V and J ends lost 5 bases and 4 bases respectively, with 17 bases between them. The CDR3 is 15 amino acids. The CDR3 region is CASSREGFGSYGYTF. The DNA for the CDR3 is TGTGCCAGCAGTCGTGAAGGGTTCGGGAGCTATGGCTACACCTTC.

The chain recombines TRBV6-5 with TRBJ1-5; the match to TRBD1 covers 7 bases. Germline lookup yields CDR1 MNHEY and CDR2 SVGAGI. The CDR3 loop spans 14 amino acids. V trimming: 5 bases; J trimming: 4 bases; junction bases outside the gene matches: 5. The CDR3 spells CASSRDSFNQPQHF. As DNA, the CDR3 is TGTGCCAGCAGTCGGGACAGCTTTAATCAGCCCCAGCATTTT.

This clone was recorded only once. J is TRBJ2-3 and V is TRBV6-5, with D perhaps matching TRBD1 (5 bases). This CDR3 spans 14 amino acids. CDR1 and CDR2 from the germline V gene are MNHEY and SVGAGI. The V end was cut by 5 bases, the J end by 4 bases, with 13 bases between. The CDR3 loop reads CASSLGDSADTQYF. The CDR3 DNA is TGTGCCAGCAGTCTAGGGGATTCGGCAGATACGCAGTATTTT.

This clone was seen only a few times. This CDR3 reads CASSSQDLSNQPQHF. CDR3 coding DNA: TGTGCCAGTAGTAGTCAGGACCTCAGCAATCAGCCCCAGCATTTT. V usage is TRBV19 and J usage is TRBJ1-5; D remains ambiguous. V was cut by 4 bases and J by 1 base, with 11 bases left in between. CDR3 length equals 15 residues. From germline, CDR1 is LNHDA and CDR2 SQIVND (reference sequence).

The rearrangement joins TRBV7-8 to TRBJ2-3, with TRBD1 identical over 7 bases. The germline gives CDR1 SGHVS, CDR2 FQNEAQ. The V segment lost 0 bases and the J segment 0 bases; nucleotides outside the gene matches: 0. This CDR3 region has 15 residues. Here the CDR3 DNA reads TGTGCCAGCAGCTTAGCGGGACAGAGCACAGATACGCAGTATTTT. Protein: CASSLAGQSTDTQYF.

The chain carries TRBV7-9 and TRBJ1-6; weak D call: TRBD1 (6 bases). The V gene's germline CDR1 is SEHNR and CDR2 FQNEAQ (reference sequence). V lost 3 bases and J lost 7, with 19 bases in between. The CDR3 has 17 amino acids. The CDR3 is CASSLMAEQGLNSPLHF. DNA of the CDR3: TGTGCCAGCAGCTTGATGGCCGAACAGGGCTTGAATTCACCCCTCCACTTT.

This rearrangement joins TRBV10-1 to TRBJ1-3; D gene uncertain. Germline lookup yields CDR1 WNHNN and CDR2 SYGVQD (reference sequence). The CDR3 is made up of 16 amino acids. V lost 3 bases to trimming and J lost 0 bases, with 12 bases between them. Here the CDR3 DNA reads TGCGCCAGCAGTGAAATGGACGGTCGCTCTGGAAACACCATATATTTT. This gives the protein CASSEMDGRSGNTIYF.

The chain uses TRBV5-1 and TRBJ1-2; 7 positions match TRBD1. Germline V gene sequence: CDR1 SGHRS, CDR2 YFSETQ. CDR3 size: 14 residues. Losses at the gene ends were 4 bases for V and 8 bases for J; bases not matched to a gene: 11. In DNA, the CDR3 is TGCGCCAGCAGCATATCACAGGGGTTGCGAGGCTACACCTTC. It specifies CASSISQGLRGYTF.